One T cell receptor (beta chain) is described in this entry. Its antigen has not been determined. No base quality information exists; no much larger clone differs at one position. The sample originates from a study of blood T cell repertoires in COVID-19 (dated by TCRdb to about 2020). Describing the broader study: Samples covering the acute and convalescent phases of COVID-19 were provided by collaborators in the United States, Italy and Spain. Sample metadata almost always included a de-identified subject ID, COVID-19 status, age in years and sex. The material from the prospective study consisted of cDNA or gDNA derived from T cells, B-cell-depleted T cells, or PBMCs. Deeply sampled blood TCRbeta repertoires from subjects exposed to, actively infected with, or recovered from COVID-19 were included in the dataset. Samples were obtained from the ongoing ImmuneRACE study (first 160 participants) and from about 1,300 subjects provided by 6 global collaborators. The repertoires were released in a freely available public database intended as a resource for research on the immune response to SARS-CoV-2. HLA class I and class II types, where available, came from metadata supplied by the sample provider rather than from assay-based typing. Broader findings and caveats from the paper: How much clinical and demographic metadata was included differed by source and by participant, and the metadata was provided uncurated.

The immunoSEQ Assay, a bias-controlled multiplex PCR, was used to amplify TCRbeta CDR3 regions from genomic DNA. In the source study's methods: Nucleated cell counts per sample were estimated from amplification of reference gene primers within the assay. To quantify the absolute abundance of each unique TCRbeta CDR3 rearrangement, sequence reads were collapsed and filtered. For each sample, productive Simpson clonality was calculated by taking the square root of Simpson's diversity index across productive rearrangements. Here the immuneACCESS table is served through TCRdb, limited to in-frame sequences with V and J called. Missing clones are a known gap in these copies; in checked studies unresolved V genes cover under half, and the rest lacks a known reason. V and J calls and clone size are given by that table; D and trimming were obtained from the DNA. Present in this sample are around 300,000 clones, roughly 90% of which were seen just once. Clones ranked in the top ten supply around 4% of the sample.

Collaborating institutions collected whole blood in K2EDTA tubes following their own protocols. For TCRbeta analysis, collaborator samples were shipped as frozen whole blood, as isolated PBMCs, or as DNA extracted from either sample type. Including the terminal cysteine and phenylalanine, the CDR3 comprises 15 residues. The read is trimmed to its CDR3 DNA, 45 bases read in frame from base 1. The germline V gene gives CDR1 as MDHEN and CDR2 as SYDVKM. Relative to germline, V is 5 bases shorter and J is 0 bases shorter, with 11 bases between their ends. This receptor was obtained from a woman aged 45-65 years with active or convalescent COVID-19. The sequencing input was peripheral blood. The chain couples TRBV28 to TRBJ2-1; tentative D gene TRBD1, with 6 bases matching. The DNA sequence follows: TGTGCCAGCAGTACATGGACAGACTCCTACAATGAGCAGTTCTTC. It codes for CASSTWTDSYNEQFF.